This T cell receptor (beta chain) was retrieved from a study of T cell repertoires in cytomegalovirus infection. On the study more broadly: CMV epitopes in the study were HLA-C-restricted (recently identified) and HLA-B-restricted (well studied). Public TCR beta signature analysis indicated the presence of both CMV infection and matching HLA type. General observations from the study: HLA-C-restricted CMV clonotypes gave the most frequent clonotype in two of eight donors.

Each CDR3 protein is one row after TCRdb ran MiXCR on the reads. The sample lists around 100,000 distinct CDR3 sequences, roughly 41% occurring once. Notes on this clonotype: As yet, its antigen is unknown.

V lost 1 base to trimming and J lost 5 bases, with 19 bases between them. CDR3 length: 18 residues. CDR1 KGHDR and CDR2 SFDVKD come from the germline V gene. The V and J genes are TRBV24-1 and TRBJ2-2; D might be TRBD1 or TRBD2, each matching 6 bases. This specimen was CD8+ T cells from cultured PBMCs, taken from culture after CMV antigen stimulation. This clonotype was sampled from a human donor in good health (CMV status not recorded). Some clones in this sample may be carry-over from other donors' samples. The CDR3 region is CATSDFGDQQGGTGELFF. In nucleotides, the CDR3 is TGTGCCACCAGTGATTTTGGGGACCAACAGGGAGGAACCGGGGAGCTGTTTTTT.